This T cell receptor beta chain was recovered during a study of cytomegalovirus exposure and HLA in healthy donors. The PCR ran on 60 Vbeta and 13 Jbeta primers. TCRdb's copy holds only in-frame clones and misses some; the assay was immunoSEQ multiplex PCR. The repertoire holds about 120,000 clones, about four fifths seen once, with approximately 4% in the top ten. As concerns this clone: The sample carries other DNA sequences with the same CDR3.

CDR1 is SGHTA, CDR2 FQGNSA, per germline. The CDR3 consists of 14 residues. The J segment lost 8 bases and the V segment lost 6 bases, leaving 11 bases of the junction unmatched. The sequence was collected from a man aged 30-40 years in good health and CMV-seropositive. The chain has TRBV7-2 and TRBJ1-2; 8 nucleotides agree with TRBD1. Sequenced sample: PBMCs. This CDR3 reads CASSLSRTGQGYTF. As DNA, the CDR3 is TGTGCCAGCAGTCTGTCACGGACAGGGCAAGGCTACACCTTC.